The entry that follows covers one T cell receptor beta chain sequence. Its specificity is unknown. Other nucleotide sequences from this sample produce the same CDR3. The authors reverse transcribed all of the isolated RNA, so sequencing captured expressed TCRB transcripts. Sequencing of naive, central memory and regulatory T cell samples gave an average of roughly 3.5 million reads. Using immunoSEQ multiplex PCR, the repertoire was profiled, and TCRdb retains in-frame clones only, with some absent. Of hundreds of thousands of clones detected, about 29% appear once; the ten largest clones hold 0.06% to 0.07%. The data originate from a study of beta chain features in type 1 diabetes. Findings and limits, study-wide: In every one of the four CD4+ subsets, TCRB CDR3s were moderately but significantly shorter in Type 1 diabetes patients.

Each of the CD4+ naive, central memory, regulatory and stem cell-like memory populations was sorted via CD45RO/CCR7/CD25/CD127/CD95/CD27. Each of the sorted populations had a purity greater than 98%. Specimen: naive CD4+ T cells from blood. This TCR derives from a man between 18 and 35 years old in good health.

CDR3 sequence reads: CASSPTGGTDTQYF. CDR3 bases: TGTGCCAGCTCACCAACAGGGGGAACAGATACGCAGTATTTT. The chain is built from TRBV18 and TRBJ2-3, with 8 nucleotides matching TRBD1. This CDR3 region has 14 residues. Looked up from germline, CDR1 is KGHSH and CDR2 is LQKENI. The trim removed 2 bases at V and 3 bases at J, leaving 1 base unmatched.